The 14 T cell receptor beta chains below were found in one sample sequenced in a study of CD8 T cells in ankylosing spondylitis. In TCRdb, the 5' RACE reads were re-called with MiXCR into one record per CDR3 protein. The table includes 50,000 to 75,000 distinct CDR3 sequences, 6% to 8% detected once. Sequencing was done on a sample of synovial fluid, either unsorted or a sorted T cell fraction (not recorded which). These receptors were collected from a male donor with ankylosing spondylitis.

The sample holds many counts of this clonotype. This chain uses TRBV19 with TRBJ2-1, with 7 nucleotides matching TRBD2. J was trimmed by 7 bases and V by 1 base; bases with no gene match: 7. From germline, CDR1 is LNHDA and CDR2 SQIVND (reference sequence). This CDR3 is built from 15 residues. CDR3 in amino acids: CASSIGGTIANEQFF. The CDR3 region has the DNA TGTGCCAGTAGTATAGGGGGGACTATCGCTAATGAGCAGTTCTTC.

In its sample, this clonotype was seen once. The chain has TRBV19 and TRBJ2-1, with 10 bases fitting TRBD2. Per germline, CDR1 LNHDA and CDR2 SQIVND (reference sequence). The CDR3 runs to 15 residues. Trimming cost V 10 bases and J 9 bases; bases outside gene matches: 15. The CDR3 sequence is CATNPTSGIDREQFF. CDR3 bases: TGTGCCACAAATCCCACTAGCGGGATAGATCGTGAGCAGTTCTTC. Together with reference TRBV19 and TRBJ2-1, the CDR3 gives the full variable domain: DGGITQSPKYLFRKEGQNVTLSCEQNLNHDAMYWYRQDPGQGLRLIYYSQIVNDFQKGDIAEGYSVSREKKESFPLTVTSAQKNPTAFYLCATNPTSGIDREQFFGPGTRLTVL.

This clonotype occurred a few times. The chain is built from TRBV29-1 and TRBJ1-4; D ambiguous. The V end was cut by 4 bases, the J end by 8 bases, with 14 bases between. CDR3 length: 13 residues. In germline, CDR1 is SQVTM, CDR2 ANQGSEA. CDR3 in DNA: TGCAGCGTTGTTTCGGGAACGGGGGAAAAACTGTTTTTT. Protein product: CSVVSGTGEKLFF. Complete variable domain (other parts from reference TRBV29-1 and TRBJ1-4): SAVISQKPSRDICQRGTSLTIQCQVDSQVTMMFWYRQQPGQSLTLIATANQGSEATYESGFVIDKFPISRPNLTFSTLTVSNMSPEDSSIYLCSVVSGTGEKLFFGSGTQLSVL.

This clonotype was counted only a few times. The CDR3 bases are TGTGCCAGCAGCTCAATCCAAGAGACCCAGTACTTC. Translating gives CASSSIQETQYF. This sequence joins TRBV7-9 and TRBJ2-5; unclear D gene. Trimming left V 4 bases short and J 1 base short, with 4 bases between. The length of the CDR3 is 12 residues. Germline V lookup: CDR1 SEHNR, CDR2 FQNEAQ (reference sequence).

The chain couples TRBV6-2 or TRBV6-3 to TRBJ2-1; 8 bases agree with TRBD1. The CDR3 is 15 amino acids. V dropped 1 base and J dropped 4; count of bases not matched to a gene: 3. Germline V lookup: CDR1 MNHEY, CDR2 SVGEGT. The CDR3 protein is CASSYLTGAYNEQFF. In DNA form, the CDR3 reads TGTGCCAGCAGTTACTTGACAGGGGCATACAATGAGCAGTTCTTC.

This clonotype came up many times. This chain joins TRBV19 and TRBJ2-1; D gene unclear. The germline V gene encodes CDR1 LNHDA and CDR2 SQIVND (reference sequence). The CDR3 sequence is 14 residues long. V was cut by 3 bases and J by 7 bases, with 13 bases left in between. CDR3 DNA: TGTGCCAGTAGTATGAACGGGCCTCTTAATGAGCAGTTCTTC. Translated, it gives CASSMNGPLNEQFF.

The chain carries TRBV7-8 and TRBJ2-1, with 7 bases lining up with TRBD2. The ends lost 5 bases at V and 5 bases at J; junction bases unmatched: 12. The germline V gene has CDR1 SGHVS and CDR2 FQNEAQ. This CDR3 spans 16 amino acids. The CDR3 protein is CASSSRAGRIDNEQFF. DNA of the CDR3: TGTGCCAGCAGCAGTCGAGCGGGGCGTATCGACAATGAGCAGTTCTTC.

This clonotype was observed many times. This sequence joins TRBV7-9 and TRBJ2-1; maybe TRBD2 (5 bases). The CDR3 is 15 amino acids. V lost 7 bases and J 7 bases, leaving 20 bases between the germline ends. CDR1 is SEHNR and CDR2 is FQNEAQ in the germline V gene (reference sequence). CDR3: CASTLGGALMNEQFF. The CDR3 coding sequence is TGTGCCAGCACTCTAGGAGGCGCCCTTATGAATGAGCAGTTCTTC.

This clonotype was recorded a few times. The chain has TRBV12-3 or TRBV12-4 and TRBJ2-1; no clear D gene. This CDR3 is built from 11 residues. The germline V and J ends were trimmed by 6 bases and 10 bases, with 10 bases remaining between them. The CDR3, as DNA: TGTGCCAGCAGCCCATTATGGGAGCAGTTCTTC. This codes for CASSPLWEQFF.

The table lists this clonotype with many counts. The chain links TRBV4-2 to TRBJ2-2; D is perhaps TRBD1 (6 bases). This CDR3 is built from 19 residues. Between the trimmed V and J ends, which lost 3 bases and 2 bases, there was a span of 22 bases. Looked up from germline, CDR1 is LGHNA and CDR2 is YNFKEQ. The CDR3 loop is CASSHKILWGRTNTGELFF. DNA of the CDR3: TGTGCCAGCAGCCACAAAATCTTGTGGGGGCGAACTAACACCGGGGAGCTGTTTTTT.

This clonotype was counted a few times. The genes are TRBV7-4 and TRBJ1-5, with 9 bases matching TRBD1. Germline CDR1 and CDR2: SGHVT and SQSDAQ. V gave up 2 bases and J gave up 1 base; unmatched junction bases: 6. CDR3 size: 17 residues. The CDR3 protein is CASSLRTGALSNQPQHF. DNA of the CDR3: TGTGCCAGCAGCTTAAGGACAGGGGCATTAAGCAATCAGCCCCAGCATTTT.

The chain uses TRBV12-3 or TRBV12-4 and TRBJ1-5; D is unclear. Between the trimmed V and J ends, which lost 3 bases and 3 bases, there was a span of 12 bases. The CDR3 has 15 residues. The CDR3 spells CASSFVPAANQPQHF. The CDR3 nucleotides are TGTGCCAGCAGTTTCGTCCCGGCGGCCAATCAGCCCCAGCATTTT.

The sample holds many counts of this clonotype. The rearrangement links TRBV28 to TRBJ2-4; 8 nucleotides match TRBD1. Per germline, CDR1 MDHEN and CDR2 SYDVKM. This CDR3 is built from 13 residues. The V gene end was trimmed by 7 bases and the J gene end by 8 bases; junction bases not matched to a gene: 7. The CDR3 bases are TGTGCCAGCACCCCAGACAGGGGAGACATTCAGTACTTC. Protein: CASTPDRGDIQYF.

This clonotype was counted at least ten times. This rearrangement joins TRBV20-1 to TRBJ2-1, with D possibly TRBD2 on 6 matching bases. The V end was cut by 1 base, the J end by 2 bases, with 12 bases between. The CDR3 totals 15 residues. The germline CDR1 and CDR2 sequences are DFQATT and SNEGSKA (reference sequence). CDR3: CSARGGTWTYNEQFF. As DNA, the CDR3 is TGCAGTGCTAGAGGAGGGACTTGGACCTACAATGAGCAGTTCTTC.